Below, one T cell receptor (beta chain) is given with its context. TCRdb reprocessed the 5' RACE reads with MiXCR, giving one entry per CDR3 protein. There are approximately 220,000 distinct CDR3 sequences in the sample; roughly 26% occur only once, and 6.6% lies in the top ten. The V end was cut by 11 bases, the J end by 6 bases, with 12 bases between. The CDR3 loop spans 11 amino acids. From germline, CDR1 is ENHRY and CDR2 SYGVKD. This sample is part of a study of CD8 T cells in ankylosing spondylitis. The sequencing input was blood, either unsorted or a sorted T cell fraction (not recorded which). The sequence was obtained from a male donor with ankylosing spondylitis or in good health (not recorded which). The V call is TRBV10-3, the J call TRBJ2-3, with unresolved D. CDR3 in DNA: TGTGCCCTGGGTTTCGCGGATACGCAGTATTTT. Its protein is CALGFADTQYF.